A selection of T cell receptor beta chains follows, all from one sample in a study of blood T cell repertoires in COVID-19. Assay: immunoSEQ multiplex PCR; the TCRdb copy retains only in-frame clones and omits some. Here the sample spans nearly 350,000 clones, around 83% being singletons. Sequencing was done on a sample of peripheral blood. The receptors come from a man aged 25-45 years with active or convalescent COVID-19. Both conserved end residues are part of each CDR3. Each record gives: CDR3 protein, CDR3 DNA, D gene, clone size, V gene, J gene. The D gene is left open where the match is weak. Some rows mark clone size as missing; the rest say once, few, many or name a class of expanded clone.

cdr3_aa: CASSPGQVHEAFF; cdr3_nt: TGTGCCAGCAGTCCGGGACAGGTACATGAAGCTTTCTTT; d_call: TRBD1; clone_size: .; v_call: TRBV28; j_call: TRBJ1-1
cdr3_aa: CASSLGWQVNYNEQFF; cdr3_nt: TGTGCCAGCAGCTTAGGCTGGCAGGTCAACTACAATGAGCAGTTCTTC; d_call: .; clone_size: .; v_call: TRBV7-2; j_call: TRBJ2-1
cdr3_aa: CASSYSNNEQFF; cdr3_nt: TGCGCCAGCAGCTACAGCAACAATGAGCAGTTCTTC; d_call: .; clone_size: .; v_call: TRBV5-1; j_call: TRBJ2-1
cdr3_aa: CASSQGFGPQHF; cdr3_nt: TGTGCCAGCAGTCAGGGTTTTGGCCCCCAGCATTTT; d_call: .; clone_size: .; v_call: TRBV28; j_call: TRBJ1-5
cdr3_aa: CASSPWQGSNQPQHF; cdr3_nt: TGTGCCAGCAGCCCGTGGCAGGGAAGCAATCAGCCCCAGCATTTT; d_call: .; clone_size: once; v_call: TRBV5-6; j_call: TRBJ1-5
cdr3_aa: CASSRTGGGADTQYF; cdr3_nt: TGTGCCAGCAGCCGCACGGGCGGGGGCGCAGATACGCAGTATTTT; d_call: .; clone_size: .; v_call: TRBV7-3; j_call: TRBJ2-3
cdr3_aa: CAISESGTASYEQYF; cdr3_nt: TGTGCCATCAGTGAGTCAGGGACAGCTTCCTACGAGCAGTACTTC; d_call: TRBD1; clone_size: .; v_call: TRBV10-3; j_call: TRBJ2-7
cdr3_aa: CASSLNALGHGYTF; cdr3_nt: TGTGCCAGCAGCTTAAACGCGTTGGGCCATGGCTACACCTTC; d_call: .; clone_size: few; v_call: TRBV7-3; j_call: TRBJ1-2
cdr3_aa: CASSPVPADQETQYF; cdr3_nt: TGTGCCAGCTCACCAGTGCCAGCGGACCAAGAGACCCAGTACTTC; d_call: .; clone_size: .; v_call: TRBV18; j_call: TRBJ2-5
cdr3_aa: CATSRDRYSGANVLTF; cdr3_nt: TGTGCCACCAGCAGAGATCGTTACTCTGGGGCCAACGTCCTGACTTTC; d_call: .; clone_size: .; v_call: TRBV15; j_call: TRBJ2-6
cdr3_aa: CASSPTGPNEKLFF; cdr3_nt: TGTGCCAGCAGCCCGACAGGGCCTAATGAAAAACTGTTTTTT; d_call: TRBD1; clone_size: .; v_call: TRBV7-2; j_call: TRBJ1-4
cdr3_aa: CATSGQGAGYTF; cdr3_nt: TGTGCCACCTCCGGACAGGGAGCTGGCTACACCTTC; d_call: TRBD1; clone_size: .; v_call: TRBV25-1; j_call: TRBJ1-2
cdr3_aa: CASSRGGVEAFF; cdr3_nt: TGTGCCAGCAGCCGGGGGGGAGTTGAAGCTTTCTTT; d_call: .; clone_size: once; v_call: TRBV7-9; j_call: TRBJ1-1
cdr3_aa: CASSFRGLEARETQYF; cdr3_nt: TGCGCCAGCAGCTTTCGAGGACTAGAGGCTAGAGAGACCCAGTACTTC; d_call: TRBD2; clone_size: .; v_call: TRBV5-1; j_call: TRBJ2-5
cdr3_aa: CAWSREYNSPLHF; cdr3_nt: TGTGCCTGGAGTAGGGAGTATAATTCACCCCTCCACTTT; d_call: .; clone_size: .; v_call: TRBV30; j_call: TRBJ1-6
cdr3_aa: CSVYRGRITEAFF; cdr3_nt: TGCAGCGTTTACAGGGGGCGCATCACTGAAGCTTTCTTT; d_call: TRBD1; clone_size: .; v_call: TRBV29-1; j_call: TRBJ1-1
cdr3_aa: CASSPDGEGANVLTF; cdr3_nt: TGTGCCAGCTCACCCGATGGTGAGGGGGCCAACGTCCTGACTTTC; d_call: .; clone_size: .; v_call: TRBV18; j_call: TRBJ2-6
cdr3_aa: CASSAGTGQETQYF; cdr3_nt: TGTGCCAGCAGCGCTGGGACAGGGCAAGAGACCCAGTACTTC; d_call: TRBD1; clone_size: .; v_call: TRBV9; j_call: TRBJ2-5
cdr3_aa: CASSTRDRVTYNEQFF; cdr3_nt: TGTGCCAGCAGTACTAGGGACAGGGTCACCTACAATGAGCAGTTCTTC; d_call: TRBD1; clone_size: many; v_call: TRBV11-2; j_call: TRBJ2-1
cdr3_aa: CASSFRTSKVYEQYF; cdr3_nt: TGTGCCAGCAGCTTTCGGACTAGCAAGGTCTACGAGCAGTACTTC; d_call: TRBD2; clone_size: .; v_call: TRBV5-4; j_call: TRBJ2-7
cdr3_aa: CASNTGGAGELFF; cdr3_nt: TGTGCCAGCAATACCGGGGGGGCCGGGGAGCTGTTTTTT; d_call: TRBD2; clone_size: .; v_call: TRBV6-5; j_call: TRBJ2-2
cdr3_aa: CAWSEGGPQHF; cdr3_nt: TGTGCCTGGAGTGAAGGGGGGCCCCAGCATTTT; d_call: .; clone_size: .; v_call: TRBV30; j_call: TRBJ1-5
cdr3_aa: CASTFRGRNEQFF; cdr3_nt: TGTGCCAGCACCTTCAGGGGGCGGAATGAGCAGTTCTTC; d_call: TRBD1; clone_size: .; v_call: TRBV5-4; j_call: TRBJ2-1
cdr3_aa: CASSLGSGARLDTQYF; cdr3_nt: TGTGCCAGCAGCTTGGGTAGCGGGGCCAGGTTGGATACGCAGTATTTT; d_call: TRBD2; clone_size: .; v_call: TRBV5-4; j_call: TRBJ2-3
cdr3_aa: CASSLRRRGNYGYTF; cdr3_nt: TGTGCCAGCAGCCTCCGCAGGAGAGGGAACTATGGCTACACCTTC; d_call: .; clone_size: .; v_call: TRBV7-8; j_call: TRBJ1-2
cdr3_aa: CNASWGRTEAFF; cdr3_nt: TGCAATGCTAGTTGGGGGCGGACTGAAGCTTTCTTT; d_call: .; clone_size: once; v_call: TRBV20-1; j_call: TRBJ1-1
cdr3_aa: CASSSAGVREQYF; cdr3_nt: TGTGCCAGCAGTAGTGCGGGAGTCAGGGAGCAGTACTTC; d_call: TRBD2; clone_size: few; v_call: TRBV6-5; j_call: TRBJ2-7
cdr3_aa: CASTSTGYSGEQYF; cdr3_nt: TGTGCCAGTACTTCGACAGGGTATTCGGGCGAGCAGTACTTC; d_call: TRBD1; clone_size: .; v_call: TRBV28; j_call: TRBJ2-7
cdr3_aa: CASRVSVFSNTEAFF; cdr3_nt: TGTGCCAGCCGAGTTTCGGTGTTCTCGAACACTGAAGCTTTCTTT; d_call: .; clone_size: .; v_call: TRBV28; j_call: TRBJ1-1
cdr3_aa: CASSSSGTGDGYTF; cdr3_nt: TGTGCCAGCAGTTCCTCGGGGACAGGAGATGGCTACACCTTC; d_call: TRBD1; clone_size: .; v_call: TRBV6-5; j_call: TRBJ1-2
cdr3_aa: CASSHKLLIATEAFF; cdr3_nt: TGTGCCAGCAGCCATAAGCTACTAATTGCGACTGAAGCTTTCTTT; d_call: .; clone_size: .; v_call: TRBV7-8; j_call: TRBJ1-1
cdr3_aa: CASSSRQASLGGYTF; cdr3_nt: TGTGCCAGCAGCTCCCGACAGGCCTCTCTGGGTGGCTACACCTTC; d_call: .; clone_size: .; v_call: TRBV11-1; j_call: TRBJ1-2
cdr3_aa: CASVGSDYNEQFF; cdr3_nt: TGCGCCAGCGTGGGGAGTGACTACAATGAGCAGTTCTTC; d_call: .; clone_size: .; v_call: TRBV5-1; j_call: TRBJ2-1